Following are 20 T cell receptor beta chains from one sample sequenced in a study of T cell responses to AZD1222 COVID-19 vaccine. The data were produced by immunoSEQ multiplex PCR, yet TCRdb's version contains in-frame clones alone and is incomplete. The sample has 150,000 to 200,000 clones, around 92% seen once. Sequences were derived from peripheral blood, sampled on day 0 of AZD1222 vaccination. The receptors come from an adult in good health.

The CDR3: CASSLVGVEGYTF. CDR3 bases: TGTGCCAGCAGCTTAGTAGGGGTTGAGGGCTACACCTTC. The rearrangement links TRBV5-4 to TRBJ1-2, with TRBD1 as a possible D gene (5 bases). The V gene lost 2 bases and the J gene lost 8 bases, with 13 bases spanning the gap. Germline V gene lookup returns CDR1 SGHNT and CDR2 YYREEE (reference sequence). CDR3 length equals 13 residues.

This clone was recorded once. The chain has TRBV11-2 and TRBJ1-5; D remains ambiguous. Between the trimmed V and J ends, which lost 3 bases and 0 bases, there was a span of 9 bases. CDR1 is SGHAT, CDR2 FQNNGV, per germline. This CDR3 comprises 15 residues. The CDR3 nucleotides are TGTGCCAGCAGCTTTAGCATGAATAGCAATCAGCCCCAGCATTTT. Translation gives CASSFSMNSNQPQHF.

V usage is TRBV7-2 and J usage is TRBJ1-2; D remains ambiguous. V lost 1 base to trimming and J lost 10 bases, with 7 bases between them. The length of the CDR3 is 11 residues. Germline lookup yields CDR1 SGHTA and CDR2 FQGNSA. This CDR3 is CASSLDIFYTF. The CDR3 DNA follows: TGTGCCAGCAGCTTAGACATTTTCTACACCTTC.

V and J are TRBV5-1 and TRBJ2-7; TRBD1 might be the D (7 bases). The CDR3 runs to 16 residues. Germline CDR1 and CDR2: SGHRS and YFSETQ. Deletions cut 4 bases from V and 3 bases from J, with 20 bases between. CDR3 loop: CASSPGDSAVGYEQYF. CDR3 in DNA: TGCGCCAGCAGCCCGGGGGACAGTGCGGTAGGCTACGAGCAGTACTTC.

This chain joins TRBV6-5 and TRBJ1-2; D is uncertain. Per the germline V gene, CDR1 is MNHEY and CDR2 is SVGAGI. The CDR3 has 13 residues. The V end lost 4 bases, the J end lost 4 bases, and 10 bases lay between the germline ends. In nucleotides, the CDR3 is TGTGCCAGCAGTTCTTCTGACGGCTATGGCTACACCTTC. Amino acid sequence: CASSSSDGYGYTF.

The gene calls are TRBV15 and TRBJ2-1; D remains unclear. V was cut by 3 bases and J by 9 bases, with 18 bases left in between. The CDR3 length is 15 residues. Per germline, CDR1 LNHNV and CDR2 YYDKDF (reference sequence). CDR3 sequence reads: CATSSYGSGQTEQFF. CDR3 nucleotide sequence: TGTGCCACCAGCAGTTACGGGTCAGGTCAGACTGAGCAGTTCTTC. Supplemented by reference TRBV15 and TRBJ2-1, the full variable domain reads DAMVIQNPRYQVTQFGKPVTLSCSQTLNHNVMYWYQQKSSQAPKLLFHYYDKDFNNEADTPDNFQSRRPNTSFCFLDIRSPGLGDTAMYLCATSSYGSGQTEQFFGPGTRLTVL.

The chain joins TRBV28 to TRBJ2-7; D might be TRBD1 (7 bases). V shed 3 bases and J shed 3 bases, with 15 bases lying between them. This CDR3 has 15 amino acids. Germline CDR1 and CDR2: MDHEN and SYDVKM. In nucleotides, the CDR3 is TGTGCCAGCAGTTTGGACCCCCAGGGGGGCTACGAGCAGTACTTC. This codes for CASSLDPQGGYEQYF. Looking up the rest from reference TRBV28 and TRBJ2-7 gives the full variable domain: DVKVTQSSRYLVKRTGEKVFLECVQDMDHENMFWYRQDPGLGLRLIYFSYDVKMKEKGDIPEGYSVSREKKERFSLILESASTNQTSMYLCASSLDPQGGYEQYFGPGTRLTVT.

The chain joins TRBV2 to TRBJ1-2; TRBD1 is a possible D gene (5 bases). V dropped 7 bases and J dropped 8 bases, with 17 bases sitting between them. The CDR3 is 13 residues long. CDR1 and CDR2 (germline): SNHLY, FYNNEI. CDR3 nucleotides: TGTGCCAGCATGAGGGAGGGGAGTGGCGGCTACACCTTC. Its protein is CASMREGSGGYTF.

This chain joins TRBV24-1 and TRBJ1-1, with 8 bases identical to TRBD1. The CDR3 has 16 residues. V lost 3 bases to trimming and J lost 6 bases; unmatched junction nucleotides: 11. Germline V gene lookup returns CDR1 KGHDR and CDR2 SFDVKD. CDR3 protein: CATSDHLGQGEPEAFF. In DNA, the CDR3 is TGTGCCACCAGTGATCACCTCGGACAGGGAGAACCTGAAGCTTTCTTT.

The J gene is TRBJ2-7, the V gene TRBV4-1; D gene ambiguous. V gave up 2 bases and J gave up 3 bases, with 8 bases separating them. The CDR3 runs to 13 residues. CDR1 and CDR2 (germline): MGHRA, YSYEKL. Here the CDR3 reads CASSQNSGYEQYF. The CDR3 DNA reads as TGCGCCAGCAGCCAAAATTCAGGCTACGAGCAGTACTTC.

This chain joins TRBV18 and TRBJ1-1; D is unclear. Germline V CDR1 and CDR2: KGHSH, LQKENI. V lost 1 base and J lost 1, with 13 bases in between. The CDR3 totals 16 residues. CDR3: CASSPRGSGPNTEAFF. DNA for the CDR3: TGTGCCAGCTCACCACGCGGTTCCGGTCCGAACACTGAAGCTTTCTTT.

The V call is TRBV2, the J call TRBJ2-5, with 8 bases lining up with TRBD1. In germline, CDR1 is SNHLY, CDR2 FYNNEI. CDR3 size: 14 residues. Unmatched junction bases numbered 12, after V lost 10 bases and J lost 5 bases. CDR3 sequence (DNA): TGTGCCACCCGGGACAGGAATGTCATGGAGACCCAGTACTTC. Translated: CATRDRNVMETQYF.

The chain recombines TRBV30 with TRBJ1-5; D gene ambiguous. V was trimmed by 0 bases and J by 1 base, leaving 7 bases between them. The CDR3 is 14 residues long. Per germline, CDR1 GTSNPN and CDR2 SVGIG (reference sequence). The CDR3 region has the DNA TGTGCCTGGAGTGTACTGGGGAGCAATCAGCCCCAGCATTTT. Translating it yields CAWSVLGSNQPQHF. The variable domain in full, with the rest retrieved from reference TRBV30 and TRBJ1-5, is SQTIHQWPATLVQPVGSPLSLECTVEGTSNPNLYWYRQAAGRGLQLLFYSVGIGQISSEVPQNLSASRPQDRQFILSSKKLLLSDSGFYLCAWSVLGSNQPQHFGDGTRLSIL.

The CDR3 spells CASSLNRAGELFF. DNA for the CDR3: TGTGCCAGCAGCTTAAACAGGGCTGGGGAGCTGTTTTTT. The chain recombines TRBV11-2 with TRBJ2-2, with TRBD1 as a possible D gene (6 bases). V dropped 2 bases and J dropped 8 bases, with 9 bases sitting between them. Germline V gives CDR1 SGHAT, CDR2 FQNNGV. This CDR3 has 13 residues. Together with reference TRBV11-2 and TRBJ2-2, the CDR3 gives the full variable domain: EAGVAQSPRYKIIEKRQSVAFWCNPISGHATLYWYQQILGQGPKLLIQFQNNGVVDDSQLPKDRFSAERLKGVDSTLKIQPAKLEDSAVYLCASSLNRAGELFFGEGSRLTVL.

DNA for the CDR3: TGTGCCAGCTCTCCGCGGACAGGGAAGGGCACTGAAGCTTTCTTT. It is translated as CASSPRTGKGTEAFF. V and J are TRBV18 and TRBJ1-1, with 8 positions matching TRBD1. The trim removed 6 bases at V and 4 bases at J, leaving 10 bases unmatched. In germline, CDR1 is KGHSH, CDR2 LQKENI. This CDR3 region has 15 residues.

The chain recombines TRBV6-6 with TRBJ2-6; the match to TRBD2 covers 14 bases. The V gene's germline CDR1 is MNHNY and CDR2 SVGAGI (reference sequence). V shed 5 bases and J 0 bases; nucleotides not matched to a gene: 3. This CDR3 spans 18 amino acids. This CDR3 is CASSPGTSGGSGANVLTF. CDR3 nucleotide sequence: TGTGCCAGCAGTCCTGGGACTAGCGGGGGCTCTGGGGCCAACGTCCTGACTTTC.

The rearrangement uses TRBV15 and TRBJ2-7; D is perhaps TRBD1 (6 bases). The CDR3 length is 14 residues. V gave up 2 bases and J gave up 5 bases, with 13 bases separating them. Germline CDR1 and CDR2: LNHNV and YYDKDF (reference sequence). CDR3 region: CATSRTGNIHEQYF. CDR3 coding DNA: TGTGCCACCAGCAGAACAGGGAACATCCACGAGCAGTACTTC.

This CDR3 is CASSFFGLAGNSYEQYF. The CDR3 nucleotides are TGTGCCAGCAGTTTTTTCGGGCTAGCGGGGAACTCCTACGAGCAGTACTTC. The chain joins TRBV28 to TRBJ2-7, with TRBD2 identical over 9 bases. Looked up from germline, CDR1 is MDHEN and CDR2 is SYDVKM. CDR3 length: 17 residues. Trimming took 3 bases from V and 0 from J; bases not matched to a gene: 9.

This clone was detected only once. This chain links TRBV15 with TRBJ2-1; D may be TRBD2 (6 bases). CDR1 LNHNV and CDR2 YYDKDF come from the germline V gene (reference sequence). V lost 5 bases and J 5 bases, leaving 19 bases between the germline ends. The CDR3 is made up of 16 amino acids. CDR3 in DNA: TGTGCCACCAGCCGCTTCCGGGACTCCTTAAACAATGAGCAGTTCTTC. Its protein product is CATSRFRDSLNNEQFF.

This clone was observed a handful of times. The CDR3 here is CASSTRQGYSGNTIYF. CDR3 DNA: TGTGCCAGTAGTACACGGCAGGGATACTCTGGAAACACCATATATTTT. This chain links TRBV19 with TRBJ1-3, with a weak D call TRBD1 (5 bases). V lost 4 bases and J lost 0, with 13 bases in between. The CDR3 is made up of 16 amino acids. Per the germline V gene, CDR1 is LNHDA and CDR2 is SQIVND (reference sequence).